Listed below are T cell receptor beta chains from one sample, sequenced in a study of human T cells and chemical hapten exposure. MiXCR, run by TCRdb on the RACE reads, gives a single entry per CDR3 protein. The sample lists around 300,000 distinct CDR3 sequences; about 5.4% were seen once. This specimen was whole blood, taken in connection with sensitization to the hapten diphenylcyclopropenone (DPC). The receptors stem from a woman between 18 and 29 years old with alopecia areata. Some clones in this sample may be carry-over from other donors' samples. Each CDR3 is given with its conserved first and last residue. A D gene is named only where the DNA matches it firmly. For some rows the clone size is stated as once, few or many, or as a class when expanded; others skip it.

j_call,d_call,clone_size,v_call,cdr3_nt,cdr3_aa
TRBJ2-5,TRBD2,-,TRBV3-1,TGTGCCAGCAGCCAAGTGTTCGGGGAGGGCGCAGAGACCCAGTACTTC,CASSQVFGEGAETQYF
TRBJ2-7,-,few,TRBV20-1,TGCAGTGCTAGAGGTTCACGGGGGTCCTACTCCTACGAGCAGTACTTC,CSARGSRGSYSYEQYF
TRBJ2-3,-,few,TRBV3-1,TGTGCCAGCAGCCAAGCCCCCGATACGCAGTATTTT,CASSQAPDTQYF
TRBJ2-7,-,few,TRBV7-7,TGTGCTAGCAGCGAAACCCTGGGGGCGTCTAACGAGCAGTACTTC,CASSETLGASNEQYF
TRBJ1-6,TRBD1,many,TRBV6-5,TGTGCCAGCAGGCCTTTAGACAGGGAGAGACAAATTCTCCACTTT,CASRPLDRERQILHF
TRBJ1-1,-,many,TRBV7-9,TGTGCCAGCAGCGGGTCTGCGGAGGGCACTGAAGCTTTCTTT,CASSGSAEGTEAFF
TRBJ2-3,TRBD2,few,TRBV6-2/TRBV6-3,TGTGCCAGCAGTTCGGGACTAGCGGGTCTGGTAGGGCAGTATTTT,CASSSGLAGLVGQYF
TRBJ2-4,TRBD1,many,TRBV20-1,TGCAGTGCTGCTATAGGACAGGTCTCCTTAGCCAAAAACATTCAGTACTTC,CSAAIGQVSLAKNIQYF
TRBJ1-3,-,few,TRBV6-2/TRBV6-3,TGTGCCAGCAGTTTTTCGGACGGTGGAAACACCATATATTTT,CASSFSDGGNTIYF
TRBJ2-3,-,-,TRBV5-1,TGCGCCAGCAGCTTGGGAGCGGGCCCCACAGATACGCAGTATTTT,CASSLGAGPTDTQYF
TRBJ2-1,TRBD1,many,TRBV6-5,TGTGCCAGCAGTACCCCCGGGACAGGGGGCTTTGTTGAGCAGTTCTTC,CASSTPGTGGFVEQFF
TRBJ2-4,-,many,TRBV11-2,TGTGCCAGCAGCTTATTTCTCTGGGGGGAGACAGCCAAAAACATTCAGTACTTC,CASSLFLWGETAKNIQYF
TRBJ1-2,-,-,TRBV29-1,TGCAGCGCCCCGTCATCTGAGTTCTATGGCTACACCTTC,CSAPSSEFYGYTF
TRBJ2-5,-,-,TRBV6-5,TGTGCCAGCAGTTACTCAGGAGGGGGCGGGCGCGAGACCCAGTACTTC,CASSYSGGGGRETQYF
TRBJ1-3,TRBD1,few,TRBV10-3,TGTGCCACAACCCCGGGACAGGGATCTGGAAACACCATATATTTT,CATTPGQGSGNTIYF
TRBJ1-2,TRBD1,many,TRBV12-3/TRBV12-4,TGTGCCAGCAGTTTGATGGACAGGATTTATGGCTACACCTTC,CASSLMDRIYGYTF
TRBJ1-2,TRBD1,-,TRBV7-2,TGTGCCAGCAGCCTAAGGACAGGGACAGGCGGCTACACCTTC,CASSLRTGTGGYTF
TRBJ2-1,-,few,TRBV28,TGTGCCAGCAGTTTGGAGGTAGCTGCCTTCCTCAATGAGCAGTTCTTC,CASSLEVAAFLNEQFF
TRBJ2-3,TRBD1,-,TRBV5-1,TGCGCCAGCAGCTTGGATGGACAGGGGTTAGATACGCAGTATTTT,CASSLDGQGLDTQYF
TRBJ2-3,TRBD1,-,TRBV9,TGTGCCAGCAGCGTAGAAGGGGGCCTAGATACGCAGTATTTT,CASSVEGGLDTQYF
TRBJ1-1,-,many,TRBV11-2,TGTGCCAGCCGATACAATGGGGACACTGAAGCTTTCTTT,CASRYNGDTEAFF
TRBJ1-1,-,many,TRBV6-6,TGTGCCTCTTGCGTGGGGGACACTGAAGCTTTCTTT,CASCVGDTEAFF
TRBJ2-7,-,-,TRBV7-3,TGTGCCAGCAGCGTCAACGGCGCCTACGAGCAGTACTTC,CASSVNGAYEQYF
TRBJ2-5,TRBD2,many,TRBV12-3/TRBV12-4,TGTGCCAGCAGTTTAGGACTAGCGGGGGAAGAGACCCAGTACTTC,CASSLGLAGEETQYF
TRBJ1-1,-,-,TRBV6-5,TGTGCCAGCAGTTACTCGGAAGGGTACGCTGAAGCTTTCTTT,CASSYSEGYAEAFF
TRBJ1-1,-,-,TRBV18,TGTGCCAGCTCACCACCCGGGACGTTATTGAACACTGAAGCTTTCTTT,CASSPPGTLLNTEAFF